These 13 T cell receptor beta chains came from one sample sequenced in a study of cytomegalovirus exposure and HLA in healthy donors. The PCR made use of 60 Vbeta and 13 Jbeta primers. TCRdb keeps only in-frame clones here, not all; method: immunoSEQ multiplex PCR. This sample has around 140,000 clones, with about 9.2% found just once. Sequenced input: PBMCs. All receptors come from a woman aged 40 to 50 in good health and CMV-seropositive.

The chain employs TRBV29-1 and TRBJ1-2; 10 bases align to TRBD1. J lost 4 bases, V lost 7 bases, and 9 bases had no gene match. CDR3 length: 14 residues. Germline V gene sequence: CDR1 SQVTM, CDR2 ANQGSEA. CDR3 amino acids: CSAGTGVGAYGYTF. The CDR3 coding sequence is TGCAGCGCGGGGACAGGGGTTGGGGCCTATGGCTACACCTTC.

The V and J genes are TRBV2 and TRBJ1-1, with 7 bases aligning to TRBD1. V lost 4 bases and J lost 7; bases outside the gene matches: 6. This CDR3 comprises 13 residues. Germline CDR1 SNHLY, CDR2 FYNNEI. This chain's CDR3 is CASSARGQGEAFF. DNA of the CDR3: TGTGCCAGCAGTGCAAGGGGGCAGGGTGAAGCTTTCTTT.

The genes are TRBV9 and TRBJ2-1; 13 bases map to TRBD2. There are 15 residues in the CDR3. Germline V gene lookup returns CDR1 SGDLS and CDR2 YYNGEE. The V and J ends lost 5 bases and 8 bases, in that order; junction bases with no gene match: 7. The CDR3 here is CASSDGLAGVDEQFF. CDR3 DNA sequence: TGTGCCAGCAGTGATGGACTAGCGGGGGTCGATGAGCAGTTCTTC.

Here the CDR3 reads CASSLAAQVHNEQFF. CDR3 coding DNA: TGCGCCAGCAGCTTGGCCGCACAGGTCCACAATGAGCAGTTCTTC. The chain employs TRBV5-1 and TRBJ2-1; perhaps TRBD1 as D (5 bases). Germline assignment: CDR1 SGHRS and CDR2 YFSETQ. V lost 0 bases and J 5 bases, leaving 12 bases between the germline ends. The CDR3 consists of 15 residues.

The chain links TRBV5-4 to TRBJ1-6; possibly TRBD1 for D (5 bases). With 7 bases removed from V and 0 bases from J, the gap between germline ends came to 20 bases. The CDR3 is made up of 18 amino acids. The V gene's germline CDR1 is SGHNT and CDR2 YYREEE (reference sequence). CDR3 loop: CASGKMGQLSSYNSPLHF. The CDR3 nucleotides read TGTGCCAGCGGTAAAATGGGGCAGCTGAGCTCCTATAATTCACCCCTCCACTTT.

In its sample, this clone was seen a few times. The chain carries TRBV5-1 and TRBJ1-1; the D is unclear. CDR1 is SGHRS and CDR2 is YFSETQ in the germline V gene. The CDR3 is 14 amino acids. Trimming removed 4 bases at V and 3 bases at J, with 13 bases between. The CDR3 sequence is CASSPRRVDTEAFF. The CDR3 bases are TGCGCCAGCAGCCCTCGGAGGGTGGACACTGAAGCTTTCTTT.

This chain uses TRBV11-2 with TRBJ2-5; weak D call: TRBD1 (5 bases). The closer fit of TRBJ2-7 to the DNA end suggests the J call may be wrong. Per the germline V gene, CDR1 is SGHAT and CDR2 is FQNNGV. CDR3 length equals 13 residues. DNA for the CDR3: TGTGCCAGCAGCTTGCGACAGCCTTACGAGCAGTACTTC. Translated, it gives CASSLRQPYEQYF.

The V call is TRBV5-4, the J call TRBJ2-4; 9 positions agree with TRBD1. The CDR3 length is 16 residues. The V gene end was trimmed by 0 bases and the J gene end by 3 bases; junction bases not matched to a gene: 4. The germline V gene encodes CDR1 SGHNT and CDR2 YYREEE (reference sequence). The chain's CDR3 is CASSLAGTGHKNIQYF. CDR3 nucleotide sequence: TGTGCCAGCAGCTTGGCCGGGACAGGGCACAAAAACATTCAGTACTTC.

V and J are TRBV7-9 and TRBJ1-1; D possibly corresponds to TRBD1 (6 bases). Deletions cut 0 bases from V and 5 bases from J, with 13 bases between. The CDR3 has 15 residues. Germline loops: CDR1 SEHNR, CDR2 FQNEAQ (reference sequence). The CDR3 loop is CASSLAGHPATEAFF. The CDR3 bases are TGTGCCAGCAGCTTAGCGGGACATCCGGCGACTGAAGCTTTCTTT.

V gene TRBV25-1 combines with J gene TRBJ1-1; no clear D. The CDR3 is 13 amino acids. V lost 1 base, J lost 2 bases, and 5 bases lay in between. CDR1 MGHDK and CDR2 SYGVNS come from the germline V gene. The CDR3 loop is CASSESGNTEAFF. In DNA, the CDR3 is TGTGCCAGCAGTGAATCGGGTAACACTGAAGCTTTCTTT.

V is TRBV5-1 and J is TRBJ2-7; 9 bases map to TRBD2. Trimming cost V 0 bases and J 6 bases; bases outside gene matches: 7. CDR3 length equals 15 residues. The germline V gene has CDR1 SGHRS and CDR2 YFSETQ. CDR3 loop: CASSLAAGGRGEQYF. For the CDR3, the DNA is TGCGCCAGCAGCTTGGCAGCGGGGGGCCGGGGCGAGCAGTACTTC.

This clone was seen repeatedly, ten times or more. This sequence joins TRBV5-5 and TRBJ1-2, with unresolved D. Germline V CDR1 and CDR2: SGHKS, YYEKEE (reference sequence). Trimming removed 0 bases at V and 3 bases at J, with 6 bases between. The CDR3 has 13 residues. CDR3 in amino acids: CASSLDSYYGYTF. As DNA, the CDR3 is TGTGCCAGCAGCTTGGACAGTTACTATGGCTACACCTTC.

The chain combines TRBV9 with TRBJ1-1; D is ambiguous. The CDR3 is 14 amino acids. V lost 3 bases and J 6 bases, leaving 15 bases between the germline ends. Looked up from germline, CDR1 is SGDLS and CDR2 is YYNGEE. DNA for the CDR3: TGTGCCAGCAGCGGGGCCTCATGGTCGGCTGAAGCTTTCTTT. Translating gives CASSGASWSAEAFF. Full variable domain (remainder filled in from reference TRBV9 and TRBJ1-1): DSGVTQTPKHLITATGQRVTLRCSPRSGDLSVYWYQQSLDQGLQFLIQYYNGEERAKGNILERFSAQQFPDLHSELNLSSLELGDSALYFCASSGASWSAEAFFGQGTRLTVV.